This TCR beta chain comes out of a study of cytomegalovirus exposure and HLA in healthy donors. Germline-derived CDR1 and CDR2 are SGHTS and YDEGEE. The CDR3 is 16 residues long. J gave up 2 bases and V 1 base, and 6 bases lay outside the gene matches. Points on this clone: Its target is unknown.

Use of 60 Vbeta and 13 Jbeta primers characterized the PCR. The assay was immunoSEQ multiplex PCR, and TCRdb's table has in-frame clones only and misses some. The listing contains more than 30,000 clones. Study-wide findings and caveats: The Asian-associated ancestry cluster reportedly had fewer N-insertions than the roughly 670-donor mean in a later analysis. About 87% or about 30% of the time was how often most TCR beta V segments were productive, according to an earlier analysis. Cytomegalovirus status was reportedly diagnosed by the classifier with high specificity and sensitivity.

The chain has TRBV5-8 and TRBJ2-3, with 8 nucleotides matching TRBD2. The sequence was obtained from a man aged 40-49 years in good health and CMV-seropositive. The sample was PBMCs. CDR3 region: CASSLTSGPLTDTQYF. The CDR3 DNA sequence: TGTGCCAGCAGCTTGACTAGCGGACCCCTCACAGATACGCAGTATTTT.